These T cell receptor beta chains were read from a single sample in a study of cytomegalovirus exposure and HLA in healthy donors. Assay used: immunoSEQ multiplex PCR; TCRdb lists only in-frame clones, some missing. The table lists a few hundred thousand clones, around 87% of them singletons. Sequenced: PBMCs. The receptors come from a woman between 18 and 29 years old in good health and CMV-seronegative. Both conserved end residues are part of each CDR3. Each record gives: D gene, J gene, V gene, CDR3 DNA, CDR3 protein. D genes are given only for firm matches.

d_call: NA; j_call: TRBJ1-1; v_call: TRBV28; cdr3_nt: TGTGCCAGCAGTTTATTGGGCAGGGAAGCTTTCTTT; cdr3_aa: CASSLLGREAFF
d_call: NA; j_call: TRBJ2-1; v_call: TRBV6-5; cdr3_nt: TGTGCCAGCAGCCAGGGAGGGACAGGCAATGAGCAGTTCTTC; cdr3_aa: CASSQGGTGNEQFF
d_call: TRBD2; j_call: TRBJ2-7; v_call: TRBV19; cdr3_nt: TGTGCCAGTAGTTTTCGGGAGGGCAACTCCTACGAGCAGTACTTC; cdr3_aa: CASSFREGNSYEQYF
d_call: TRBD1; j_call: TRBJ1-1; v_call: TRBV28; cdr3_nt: TGTGCCAGCAGTTTATACAGGGGTAAAGCTTTCTTT; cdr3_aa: CASSLYRGKAFF
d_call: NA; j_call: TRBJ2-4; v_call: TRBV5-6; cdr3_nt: TGTGCCAGCAGCTTGGGAGGTCGGATGGAGGACATTCAGTACTTC; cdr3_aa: CASSLGGRMEDIQYF
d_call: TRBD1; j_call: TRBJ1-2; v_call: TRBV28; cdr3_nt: TGTGCCAGCAGTTCCCCAGGGGGCGGGGGAGTCTATGGCTACACCTTC; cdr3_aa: CASSSPGGGGVYGYTF
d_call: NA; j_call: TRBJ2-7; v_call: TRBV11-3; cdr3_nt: TGTGCCAGCAGCTTAGGGCCCAACTACGAGCAGTACTTC; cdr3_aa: CASSLGPNYEQYF
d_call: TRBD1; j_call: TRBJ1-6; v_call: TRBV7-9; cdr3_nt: TGTGCCAGCAGCCAGGGGGACAGGGAAAATTCACCCCTCCACTTT; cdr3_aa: CASSQGDRENSPLHF
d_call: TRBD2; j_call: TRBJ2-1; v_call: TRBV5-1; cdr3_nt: TGCGCCAGCAGCTATGAAGCGGGAGGGCACTACAATGAGCAGTTCTTC; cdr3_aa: CASSYEAGGHYNEQFF
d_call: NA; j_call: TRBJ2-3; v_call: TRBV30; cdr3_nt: TGTGCCTGGTGCCCCTCCCCGGCGGCAGATACGCAGTATTTT; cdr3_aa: CAWCPSPAADTQYF
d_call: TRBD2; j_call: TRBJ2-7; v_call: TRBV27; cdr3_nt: TGTGCCAGCAGTCCGACTAGCGGGAGGTACTCCTACGAGCAGTACTTC; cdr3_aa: CASSPTSGRYSYEQYF
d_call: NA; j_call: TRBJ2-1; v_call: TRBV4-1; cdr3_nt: TGCGCCAGCAGTCTGGAGGCGGTCAGCTCCTACAATGAGCAGTTCTTC; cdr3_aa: CASSLEAVSSYNEQFF
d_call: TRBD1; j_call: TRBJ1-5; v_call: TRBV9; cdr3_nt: TGTGCCAGCAGCGTGACAGGGAATCAGCCCCAGCATTTT; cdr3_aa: CASSVTGNQPQHF
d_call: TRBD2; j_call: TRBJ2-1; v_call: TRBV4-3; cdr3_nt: TGCGCCAGCAGCCAAGAAGGCACTAGCGGGGGGTACAATGAGCAGTTCTTC; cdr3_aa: CASSQEGTSGGYNEQFF
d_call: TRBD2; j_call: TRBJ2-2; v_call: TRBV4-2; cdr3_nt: TGTGCCAGCAGCCCGGGGGGCGGGGAGCTGTTTTTT; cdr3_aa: CASSPGGGELFF
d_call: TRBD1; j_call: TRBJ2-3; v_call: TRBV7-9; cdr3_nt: TGTGCCAGCAGCGCCCGACAGGGGGTTGCAGATACGCAGTATTTT; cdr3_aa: CASSARQGVADTQYF